This T cell receptor beta chain was identified during a study of human T cells and chemical hapten exposure. Overall study findings and caveats: Relative to control repertoires, expanded TCRs gave rise to significantly more large CDR3 similarity clusters.

Note on this clonotype: Antigen: not known.

A single record per CDR3 protein comes from TCRdb applying MiXCR to the RACE reads. The table records more than 65,000 distinct CDR3 sequences, approximately 35% of them present only once. This sample's time point: patch test 1, 2 weeks after DPC sensitization. Described treatment: therapeutic diphenylcyclopropenone sensitization with weekly scalp DPC. The sample consisted of whole blood, taken in connection with sensitization to the hapten diphenylcyclopropenone (DPC). The receptor was isolated from a middle-aged man with alopecia areata. Some clones in this sample may be carry-over from other donors' samples.

In DNA, the CDR3 is TGTGCCAGCAGCTTGGAAGCGACAGGGCCTGGAGATACGCAGTATTTT. It is translated as CASSLEATGPGDTQYF. V and J are TRBV5-6 and TRBJ2-3; 7 nucleotides line up with TRBD1. This CDR3 region has 16 residues. Looked up from germline, CDR1 is SGHDT and CDR2 is YYEEEE. After removal of 0 bases from V and 5 bases from J, the junction contained 9 bases not matched to a gene.